Below are 22 T cell receptor beta chains sequenced from a single sample in a study of T cell repertoires in cytomegalovirus infection. These TCRs are of unknown antigen specificity. TCRdb ran MiXCR on the reads and lists one entry per CDR3 protein. The table records roughly 19,000 distinct CDR3 sequences, around two fifths of them present only once. The sample was CD8+ T cells from cultured PBMCs, taken from culture after CMV antigen stimulation. The receptors come from a human donor in good health (CMV status not recorded). Some clones in this sample may be carry-over from other donors' samples.

The rearrangement joins TRBV5-1 to TRBJ2-2; 8 bases are a match to TRBD1. The V segment lost 4 bases and the J segment 4 bases; nucleotides outside the gene matches: 6. The V gene's germline CDR1 is SGHRS and CDR2 YFSETQ. The CDR3 has 15 amino acids. The CDR3 DNA sequence: TGCGCCAGCAGCCCCACAACAGGGGGCACCGGGGAGCTGTTTTTT. This gives the protein CASSPTTGGTGELFF. Looking up the rest from reference TRBV5-1 and TRBJ2-2 gives the full variable domain: KAGVTQTPRYLIKTRGQQVTLSCSPISGHRSVSWYQQTPGQGLQFLFEYFSETQRNKGNFPGRFSGRQFSNSRSEMNVSTLELGDSALYLCASSPTTGGTGELFFGEGSRLTVL.

This clonotype has a handful of counts. The chain uses TRBV30 and TRBJ2-7; 7 bases are a match to TRBD1. This CDR3 is built from 12 residues. Unmatched junction bases numbered 6, after V lost 5 bases and J lost 5 bases. The germline CDR1 and CDR2 sequences are GTSNPN and SVGIG (reference sequence). As DNA, the CDR3 is TGTGCCTGGCAACAGGGGATGGACGAGCAGTACTTC. This codes for CAWQQGMDEQYF.

This sequence joins TRBV11-2 and TRBJ2-5; 8 positions agree with TRBD2. CDR1 SGHAT and CDR2 FQNNGV come from the germline V gene. This CDR3 is built from 18 residues. Germline trimming cut 7 bases from V and 5 bases from J; bases unmatched to any gene: 21. The CDR3 protein is CASNRPAGTSGRGETQYF. The CDR3 nucleotides are TGTGCCAGCAACCGCCCGGCGGGAACGAGCGGGAGAGGGGAGACCCAGTACTTC.

The chain has TRBV7-6 and TRBJ1-1; D not resolved. V lost 5 bases, J lost 1 base, and 8 bases lay in between. Germline CDR1 is SGHVS and CDR2 is FNYEAQ. There are 13 residues in the CDR3. In DNA, the CDR3 is TGTGCCAGCAGCCGCCGTTCGAACACTGAAGCTTTCTTT. Encoded protein: CASSRRSNTEAFF.

This clonotype was observed a single time. This sequence joins TRBV9 and TRBJ2-3; no reliable D call. Looked up from germline, CDR1 is SGDLS and CDR2 is YYNGEE. The CDR3 contains 14 residues. Trimming removed 4 bases at V and 8 bases at J, with 17 bases between. The CDR3 region is CASSPPRPLGTQYF. CDR3 nucleotide sequence: TGTGCCAGCAGCCCCCCGCGACCGCTGGGTACGCAGTATTTT.

Remarks on this clonotype: A junction boundary mismatches the germline segment, possibly from a read error. The V and J genes are TRBV11-2 and TRBJ2-7; D remains ambiguous. The CDR3 extends over 18 amino acids. Germline assignment: CDR1 SGHAT and CDR2 FQNNGV. The CDR3 DNA reads TGTGCCACCAGCAGCTTAGGGTTAACCGGTGACGAAACCTACGAGCAGTACTTC. Translation: CATSSLGLTGDETYEQYF.

CDR3 sequence reads: CASSPDGWPEQFF. CDR3 nucleotides: TGTGCCAGCAGCCCCGACGGATGGCCTGAGCAGTTCTTC. This rearrangement joins TRBV7-2 to TRBJ2-1, with D hard to call. V lost 5 bases and J lost 9, with 14 bases in between. This CDR3 comprises 13 residues. The germline V gene encodes CDR1 SGHTA and CDR2 FQGNSA.

This clonotype turned up a few times. The V and J genes are TRBV7-2 and TRBJ2-5; 8 nucleotides agree with TRBD2. Trimming took 5 bases from V and 4 from J; bases not matched to a gene: 9. The CDR3 consists of 15 residues. Germline V CDR1 and CDR2: SGHTA, FQGNSA. As DNA, the CDR3 is TGTGCCAGCAGCCTAACAGCGGGGGCCCCAGAGACCCAGTACTTC. Protein sequence: CASSLTAGAPETQYF.

The chain carries TRBV12-3 or TRBV12-4 and TRBJ2-7, with 8 bases matching TRBD2. This CDR3 region has 14 residues. V shed 7 bases and J 5 bases; nucleotides not matched to a gene: 10. The CDR3 spells CASTLGGARHEQYF. The CDR3 DNA follows: TGTGCCAGCACCCTCGGGGGGGCTAGACACGAGCAGTACTTC.

This clonotype was seen a handful of times. This rearrangement joins TRBV12-3 or TRBV12-4 to TRBJ2-7; D might be TRBD1 (5 bases). This CDR3 region has 13 residues. V was clipped by 5 bases and J by 0 bases, with 8 bases between them. DNA for the CDR3: TGTGCCAGCAGTACAGGTTACTCCTACGAGCAGTACTTC. Translation: CASSTGYSYEQYF.

V is TRBV27 and J is TRBJ1-5, with D possibly matching TRBD1 (5 bases). Germline lookup yields CDR1 MNHEY and CDR2 SMNVEV (reference sequence). There are 14 residues in the CDR3. The V and J ends lost 10 bases and 7 bases respectively, with 20 bases between them. The CDR3 region is CATRSGGEGQPQHF. CDR3 DNA: TGTGCCACCCGTTCGGGGGGGGAAGGGCAGCCCCAGCATTTT.

The V call is TRBV2, the J call TRBJ1-5; TRBD1 aligns across 9 bases. This CDR3 is built from 17 residues. Trimming cost V 6 bases and J 0 bases; bases outside gene matches: 9. CDR1 and CDR2 from the germline V gene are SNHLY and FYNNEI. CDR3 amino acids: CASSGTGWVDSNQPQHF. The CDR3 DNA follows: TGTGCCAGCAGCGGGACAGGGTGGGTAGATAGCAATCAGCCCCAGCATTTT. The whole variable domain, remainder taken from reference TRBV2 and TRBJ1-5, is EPEVTQTPSHQVTQMGQEVILRCVPISNHLYFYWYRQILGQKVEFLVSFYNNEISEKSEIFDDQFSVERPDGSNFTLKIRSTKLEDSAMYFCASSGTGWVDSNQPQHFGDGTRLSIL.

The rearrangement joins TRBV27 to TRBJ1-1; D possibly corresponds to TRBD1 (6 bases). This CDR3 has 12 residues. Trimming removed 9 bases at V and 6 bases at J, with 14 bases between. The germline gives CDR1 MNHEY, CDR2 SMNVEV (reference sequence). Written as DNA, the CDR3 is TGTGCCAGTAGGGAGGGGGTTGCTGAAGCTTTCTTT. Translating gives CASREGVAEAFF.

The chain couples TRBV10-3 to TRBJ1-6, with D possibly being TRBD1 (6 bases). This CDR3 is built from 14 residues. The germline CDR1 and CDR2 sequences are ENHRY and SYGVKD. With 3 bases removed from V and 7 bases from J, the gap between germline ends came to 10 bases. CDR3 in DNA: TGTGCCATCAGTGAAGGGGACAAAAATTCACCCCTCCACTTT. The encoded protein is CAISEGDKNSPLHF.

This rearrangement joins TRBV12-3 or TRBV12-4 to TRBJ2-5, with D possibly TRBD2 on 5 matching bases. V gave up 3 bases and J gave up 7 bases, with 6 bases separating them. This CDR3 is 11 amino acids long. The CDR3 sequence is CASSFEGTQYF. The CDR3 nucleotides read TGTGCCAGCAGTTTTGAGGGGACCCAGTACTTC.

CDR3 protein: CASSLEPQETQYF. Written as DNA, the CDR3 is TGTGCCAGCAGCTTGGAGCCCCAAGAGACCCAGTACTTC. The chain carries TRBV2 and TRBJ2-5; D gene uncertain. Germline assignment: CDR1 SNHLY and CDR2 FYNNEI. V lost 6 bases and J 1 base, leaving 9 bases between the germline ends. The CDR3 runs to 13 residues.

The gene calls are TRBV4-3 and TRBJ2-3; 9 nucleotides match TRBD2. CDR1 is LGHNA, CDR2 YSLEER, per germline. Germline trimming cut 4 bases from V and 9 bases from J; bases unmatched to any gene: 14. The CDR3 sequence is 16 residues long. The CDR3 loop reads CASSPQPAAGGSTQYF. In DNA form, the CDR3 reads TGCGCCAGCAGCCCGCAACCAGCGGCGGGAGGGTCCACGCAGTATTTT.

The CDR3 DNA reads as TGTGCCAGCAGCTGGTGGACTAGTGGGACGGAGACCCAGTACTTC. Translating it yields CASSWWTSGTETQYF. The chain carries TRBV7-2 and TRBJ2-5, with 7 bases fitting TRBD2. V shed 4 bases, J shed 5 bases, and the junction held 10 bases outside the gene matches. CDR3 length: 15 amino acids. The germline V gene encodes CDR1 SGHTA and CDR2 FQGNSA. Looking up the rest from reference TRBV7-2 and TRBJ2-5 gives the full variable domain: GAGVSQSPSNKVTEKGKDVELRCDPISGHTALYWYRQSLGQGLEFLIYFQGNSAPDKSGLPSDRFSAERTGGSVSTLTIQRTQQEDSAVYLCASSWWTSGTETQYFGPGTRLLVL.

This clonotype was seen only a few times. The chain recombines TRBV7-9 with TRBJ2-1; D remains ambiguous. The CDR3 has 11 residues. V was pared by 8 bases and J by 10 bases, with 12 bases between. Germline V lookup: CDR1 SEHNR, CDR2 FQNEAQ (reference sequence). DNA of the CDR3: TGTGCCAGCGTGACCACCAGCGAGCAGTTCTTC. This translates into CASVTTSEQFF. Filled out from reference TRBV7-9 and TRBJ2-1, the complete variable domain reads DTGVSQNPRHKITKRGQNVTFRCDPISEHNRLYWYRQTLGQGPEFLTYFQNEAQLEKSRLLSDRFSAERPKGSFSTLEIQRTEQGDSAMYLCASVTTSEQFFGPGTRLTVL.

The rearrangement links TRBV11-2 to TRBJ1-4; D is undetermined. The CDR3 loop spans 13 amino acids. The germline gives CDR1 SGHAT, CDR2 FQNNGV. V dropped 9 bases and J dropped 4 bases, with 12 bases sitting between them. The CDR3 is CASTTEFNEKLFF. The CDR3 DNA sequence: TGTGCCAGTACTACAGAGTTTAATGAAAAACTGTTTTTT.

This clonotype turned up a few times. This chain joins TRBV7-6 and TRBJ2-3; 15 bases line up with TRBD2. The CDR3 runs to 16 residues. V lost 4 bases, J lost 5 bases, and 4 bases stayed unmatched. Germline V gives CDR1 SGHVS, CDR2 FNYEAQ. CDR3 nucleotide sequence: TGTGCCAGCAGCTGGACTAGCGGGGGGGCCGGAGATACGCAGTATTTT. This translates into CASSWTSGGAGDTQYF. Full variable domain (outside the CDR3, taken from reference TRBV7-6 and TRBJ2-3): GAGVSQSPRYKVTKRGQDVALRCDPISGHVSLYWYRQALGQGPEFLTYFNYEAQQDKSGLPNDRFSAERPEGSISTLTIQRTEQRDSAMYRCASSWTSGGAGDTQYFGPGTRLTVL.

This clonotype was detected a few times. The genes are TRBV12-3 or TRBV12-4 and TRBJ1-1; 7 bases align to TRBD1. Germline trimming cut 6 bases from V and 1 base from J; bases unmatched to any gene: 5. This CDR3 contains 14 residues. The CDR3 sequence is CASRRDRRNTEAFF. The DNA for the CDR3 is TGTGCCAGCAGAAGGGACAGACGGAACACTGAAGCTTTCTTT.